The 20 T cell receptor beta chains given below trace back to one sample, sequenced in a study of cytomegalovirus exposure and HLA in healthy donors. Using immunoSEQ multiplex PCR, the repertoire was profiled, and TCRdb retains in-frame clones only, with some absent. There are 250,000 or so clones in the sample; around 90% occur only once, and less than 0.4% lies in the top ten. Sequencing input: PBMCs. Every receptor here comes from a woman aged 18-29 years in good health and CMV-seronegative.

DNA of the CDR3: TGTGCCAGCAGCCAGATGCAGGGGGCTTACTACAATGAGCAGTTCTTC. Translation: CASSQMQGAYYNEQFF. The chain carries TRBV14 and TRBJ2-1; 8 bases fit TRBD1. After removal of 3 bases from V and 3 bases from J, the junction contained 7 bases not matched to a gene. Germline CDR1 and CDR2: SGHDN and FVKESK. The CDR3 runs to 16 residues.

This chain uses TRBV4-3 with TRBJ2-1, with 12 bases that match TRBD2. With 1 base clipped from V and 8 bases from J, the junction kept 3 bases outside the gene matches. The germline V gene encodes CDR1 LGHNA and CDR2 YSLEER. This CDR3 spans 15 amino acids. CDR3 nucleotide sequence: TGCGCCAGCAGCCAAGGTCTAGCGGGGGGGGATGAGCAGTTCTTC. Residues: CASSQGLAGGDEQFF.

The rearrangement links TRBV18 to TRBJ1-2; D perhaps matches TRBD1 (6 bases). From germline, CDR1 is KGHSH and CDR2 LQKENI. The V gene lost 3 bases and the J gene lost 2 bases, with 22 bases spanning the gap. CDR3 length: 18 amino acids. The CDR3 region has the DNA TGTGCCAGCTCACCGGATCTGCTTACAGGGCATTGGAACTATGGCTACACCTTC. This encodes CASSPDLLTGHWNYGYTF.

The chain has TRBV7-8 and TRBJ1-6; D not certain. The CDR3 is 17 residues long. In germline, CDR1 is SGHVS, CDR2 FQNEAQ. Trimming removed 2 bases at V and 0 bases at J, with 11 bases between. As DNA, the CDR3 is TGTGCCAGCAGCTTATTAGCTCTGGGCTCCTATAATTCACCCCTCCACTTT. Its protein product is CASSLLALGSYNSPLHF.

This clone was picked up a small number of times. V and J are TRBV7-9 and TRBJ1-5; D remains unclear. V lost 5 bases and J 5 bases, leaving 7 bases between the germline ends. CDR3 length equals 12 residues. Germline loops: CDR1 SEHNR, CDR2 FQNEAQ (reference sequence). The CDR3 DNA reads as TGTGCCAGCAGCCAGGAGGATCAGCCCCAGCATTTT. It specifies CASSQEDQPQHF.

The V and J genes are TRBV5-8 and TRBJ1-2; tentatively, D is TRBD1 (6 bases). This CDR3 region has 13 residues. The V gene lost 0 bases and the J gene lost 4 bases, with 7 bases spanning the gap. Per germline, CDR1 SGHTS and CDR2 YDEGEE. CDR3 in amino acids: CASSLARGYGYTF. CDR3 bases: TGTGCCAGCAGCTTGGCCAGGGGCTATGGCTACACCTTC.

This chain uses TRBV5-1 with TRBJ2-7; the D gene is possibly TRBD1 (5 bases). Trimming left V 2 bases short and J 0 bases short, with 9 bases between. Germline CDR1 reads SGHRS; CDR2 reads YFSETQ. The CDR3 contains 14 residues. CDR3 region: CASSFQGSSYEQYF. CDR3 nucleotides: TGCGCCAGCAGCTTCCAGGGTAGCTCCTACGAGCAGTACTTC.

The rearrangement links TRBV29-1 to TRBJ1-2; 8 bases fit TRBD1. The V and J ends lost 6 bases and 7 bases, in that order; junction bases with no gene match: 10. The CDR3 consists of 13 residues. CDR1 is SQVTM, CDR2 ANQGSEA, per germline. The CDR3 loop reads CSVVQGVAGGYTF. CDR3 bases: TGCAGCGTCGTACAGGGGGTGGCGGGTGGCTACACCTTC.

This chain connects TRBV13 to TRBJ2-7; TRBD1 might be the D (6 bases). This CDR3 is 14 amino acids long. Germline V CDR1 and CDR2: PRHDT, FYEKMQ (reference sequence). V gave up 4 bases and J gave up 2 bases, with 12 bases separating them. CDR3 DNA: TGTGCCAGCAGCTCTTCCGACAGGACCTACGAGCAGTACTTC. Translating it yields CASSSSDRTYEQYF.

V is TRBV7-9 and J is TRBJ1-6; a weak D match, TRBD1 (5 bases). The germline gives CDR1 SEHNR, CDR2 FQNEAQ (reference sequence). The CDR3 consists of 14 residues. The ends were cut back, 4 bases at V and 5 bases at J, with 9 bases in the middle. The CDR3 coding sequence is TGTGCCAGCAGCTGGGGCCCAAATAATTCACCCCTCCACTTT. Translating it yields CASSWGPNNSPLHF.

The V gene is TRBV7-2, the J gene TRBJ2-5; maybe TRBD2 (7 bases). Trimming took 0 bases from V and 5 from J, leaving 13 bases between them. The V gene's germline CDR1 is SGHTA and CDR2 FQGNSA. The CDR3 is 15 residues long. The CDR3 nucleotides are TGTGCCAGCAGCTTAGCCGGGGGGCTATTTGAGACCCAGTACTTC. This encodes CASSLAGGLFETQYF.

Written as DNA, the CDR3 is TGTGCCAGCAGTGTTGAGGGGGCTACCTACAATGAGCAGTTCTTC. This encodes CASSVEGATYNEQFF. The chain carries TRBV2 and TRBJ2-1; TRBD1 matches 7 bases. Germline V gene lookup returns CDR1 SNHLY and CDR2 FYNNEI. V lost 4 bases to trimming and J lost 2 bases; unmatched junction nucleotides: 5. This CDR3 has 15 residues.

V is TRBV9 and J is TRBJ1-6; D is perhaps TRBD1 (6 bases). The CDR3 has 15 residues. The V end was cut by 2 bases, the J end by 7 bases, with 13 bases between. In germline, CDR1 is SGDLS, CDR2 YYNGEE. This CDR3 is CASSVTGLGNSPLHF. For the CDR3, the DNA is TGTGCCAGCAGCGTCACAGGGCTAGGGAATTCACCCCTCCACTTT. Using reference TRBV9 and TRBJ1-6 for the parts outside the CDR3, the full variable domain is DSGVTQTPKHLITATGQRVTLRCSPRSGDLSVYWYQQSLDQGLQFLIQYYNGEERAKGNILERFSAQQFPDLHSELNLSSLELGDSALYFCASSVTGLGNSPLHFGNGTRLTVT.

This clone has just one count. The CDR3 sequence is CASTGGGYEQYF. In DNA form, the CDR3 reads TGTGCCAGCACCGGCGGGGGCTACGAGCAGTACTTC. The gene calls are TRBV6-6 and TRBJ2-7; 7 nucleotides align to TRBD2. V shed 7 bases, J shed 3 bases, and the junction held 3 bases outside the gene matches. The CDR3 runs to 12 residues. Germline CDR1 is MNHNY and CDR2 is SVGAGI (reference sequence).

The chain recombines TRBV7-3 with TRBJ1-2; a possible D gene is TRBD1 (5 bases). The CDR3 length is 13 residues. Trimming cost V 2 bases and J 8 bases, with 12 bases left between them. CDR1 and CDR2 from the germline V gene are SGHTA and FQGTGA. In DNA, the CDR3 is TGTGCCAGCAGCTTATCCGGGGGGTACGGCTACACCTTC. Its translation: CASSLSGGYGYTF.

The rearrangement uses TRBV21-1 and TRBJ1-5. TRBV21-1 is marked as a pseudogene. The CDR3 has 13 residues. This chain's CDR3 is CASSKAGNQPQHF. CDR3 DNA: TGTGCCAGCAGCAAAGCCGGGAATCAGCCCCAGCATTTT.

The rearrangement joins TRBV10-3 to TRBJ1-2; D is perhaps TRBD1 (5 bases). Germline V gene data show CDR1 as ENHRY and CDR2 as SYGVKD. This CDR3 has 13 residues. V gave up 6 bases and J gave up 6 bases, with 14 bases separating them. CDR3 DNA sequence: TGTGCCATCAGGAGGGAGGGGATCAATGGCTACACCTTC. Its translation: CAIRREGINGYTF.

The V gene is TRBV2, the J gene TRBJ2-3; 11 bases align to TRBD2. This CDR3 region has 15 residues. V shed 4 bases, J shed 4 bases, and the junction held 4 bases outside the gene matches. Looked up from germline, CDR1 is SNHLY and CDR2 is FYNNEI. The CDR3 loop reads CASSVAGGPADTQYF. CDR3 DNA: TGTGCCAGCAGTGTAGCGGGGGGGCCCGCAGATACGCAGTATTTT.

The CDR3 DNA is TGTGCCTGGAGTCCCTTCCTCTCCCGGAGGTACGAGCAGTACGTC. Its translation is CAWSPFLSRRYEQYV. This chain links TRBV30 with TRBJ2-7; weak D call: TRBD2 (5 bases). Trimming removed 2 bases at V and 4 bases at J, with 18 bases between. The CDR3 sequence is 15 residues long. Germline V gene data show CDR1 as GTSNPN and CDR2 as SVGIG (reference sequence).

The CDR3: CASSEGQGKSNQPQHF. DNA for the CDR3: TGTGCCAGCAGTGAGGGACAGGGGAAAAGCAATCAGCCCCAGCATTTT. The chain couples TRBV6-1 to TRBJ1-5; 10 bases agree with TRBD1. The CDR3 is 16 residues long. Trimming took 3 bases from V and 1 from J; bases not matched to a gene: 3. Germline lookup yields CDR1 MNHNS and CDR2 SASEGT.